The 3 T cell receptor beta chains reported below all come from one sample, sequenced in a study of Ad26.COV2.S vaccination and SARS-CoV-2 variants. Libraries were prepared by immunoSEQ multiplex PCR; TCRdb keeps only in-frame clonotypes and omits some of them. The repertoire holds roughly 180,000 clones, around nine tenths seen once, with around 6.1% in the top ten. The material sequenced was peripheral blood, taken after recovery from COVID-19. These receptors all stem from a human donor who had recovered from COVID-19.

V gene TRBV11-1 combines with J gene TRBJ1-2; D not resolved. V gave up 6 bases and J gave up 10 bases, with 21 bases separating them. The CDR3 runs 14 residues. CDR1 and CDR2 from the germline V gene are SGHAT and FQDESV (reference sequence). The CDR3 DNA is TGTGCCAGCAGTCCTTCGCCGGTCCTCGACGTCTACACCTTC. Its protein product is CASSPSPVLDVYTF. The whole variable domain, remainder taken from reference TRBV11-1 and TRBJ1-2, is EAEVAQSPRYKITEKSQAVAFWCDPISGHATLYWYRQILGQGPELLVQFQDESVVDDSQLPKDRFSAERLKGVDSTLKIQPAELGDSAMYLCASSPSPVLDVYTFGSGTRLTVV.

The J gene is TRBJ2-4, the V gene TRBV18; 7 positions agree with TRBD2. Germline-derived CDR1 and CDR2 are KGHSH and LQKENI. V lost 3 bases to trimming and J lost 3 bases; unmatched junction nucleotides: 14. CDR3 length: 18 residues. In DNA, the CDR3 is TGTGCCAGCTCACCCCCTCGGGCGGGAGTGGGGGTCAAAAACATTCAGTACTTC. Protein sequence: CASSPPRAGVGVKNIQYF. Together with reference TRBV18 and TRBJ2-4, the CDR3 gives the full variable domain: NAGVMQNPRHLVRRRGQEARLRCSPMKGHSHVYWYRQLPEEGLKFMVYLQKENIIDESGMPKERFSAEFPKEGPSILRIQQVVRGDSAAYFCASSPPRAGVGVKNIQYFGAGTRLSVL.

The chain couples TRBV19 to TRBJ1-2; the match to TRBD1 covers 12 bases. The CDR3 has 13 residues. The V gene's germline CDR1 is LNHDA and CDR2 SQIVND (reference sequence). V shed 7 bases and J 8 bases; nucleotides not matched to a gene: 5. The CDR3, as DNA: TGTGCCAGTAAGGGACAGGGGGCATTCGGCTACACCTTC. This codes for CASKGQGAFGYTF.